The clone carrying this T cell receptor beta chain appeared a few times. Its cognate antigen is unknown. Within the sample, other DNA sequences also encode this same CDR3. With V trimmed by 1 base and J by 4 bases, 7 bases remained unmatched. The germline CDR1 and CDR2 sequences are LGHNA and YNFKEQ. This CDR3 is built from 17 residues. The data were taken from a study of OX40 agonist ivuxolimab in advanced cancers. Whole-study results and caveats: Near-lowest levels of clonal expansion characterized partial responders at 0.1-3.0 mg/kg. The study observed clonal expansion of CD4+ and CD8+ blood T cells by week 6 at 0.1 to 3.0 mg/kg. The expanded peripheral T cells' antigen specificity was not determined.

TCRdb's copy holds only in-frame clones and misses some; the assay was immunoSEQ multiplex PCR. In the table there are several thousand clones, about 95% of which are singletons. The rearrangement links TRBV4-2 to TRBJ2-6; the match to TRBD1 covers 7 bases. This receptor was taken from an adult with an advanced solid tumor such as melanoma, head and neck, liver or kidney cancer. The sample here was CD4+ or CD8+ T cells sorted from blood, taken in a trial of the OX40 agonist ivuxolimab. The CDR3: CASSQGIRGRGANVLTF. The CDR3 DNA follows: TGTGCCAGCAGCCAAGGCATAAGGGGGCGGGGGGCCAACGTCCTGACTTTC.